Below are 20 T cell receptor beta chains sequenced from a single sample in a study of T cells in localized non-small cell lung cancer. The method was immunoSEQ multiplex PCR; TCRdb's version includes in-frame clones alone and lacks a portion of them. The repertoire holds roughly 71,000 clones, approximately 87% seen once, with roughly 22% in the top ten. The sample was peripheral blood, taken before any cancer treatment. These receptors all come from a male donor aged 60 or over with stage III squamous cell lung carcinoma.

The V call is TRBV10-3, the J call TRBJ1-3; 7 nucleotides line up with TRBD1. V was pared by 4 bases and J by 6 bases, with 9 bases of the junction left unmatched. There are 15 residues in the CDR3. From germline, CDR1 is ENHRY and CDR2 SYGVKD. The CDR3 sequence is CAISGSGQGENTIYF. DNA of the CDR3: TGTGCCATCAGTGGATCGGGGCAGGGGGAAAACACCATATATTTT.

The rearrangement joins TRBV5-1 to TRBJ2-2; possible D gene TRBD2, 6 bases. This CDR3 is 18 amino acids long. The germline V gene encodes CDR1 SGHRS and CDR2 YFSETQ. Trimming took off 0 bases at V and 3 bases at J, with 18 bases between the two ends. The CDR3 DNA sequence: TGCGCCAGCAGCTTGGATCCGGGGGAGGCCGCCTACACCGGGGAGCTGTTTTTT. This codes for CASSLDPGEAAYTGELFF.

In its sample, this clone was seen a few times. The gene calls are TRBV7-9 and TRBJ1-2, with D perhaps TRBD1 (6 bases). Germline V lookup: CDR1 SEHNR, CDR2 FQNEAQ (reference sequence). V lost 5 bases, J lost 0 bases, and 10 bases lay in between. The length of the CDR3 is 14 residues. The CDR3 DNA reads TGTGCCAGCAGCCCGACAGGAGCTAACTATGGCTACACCTTC. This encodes CASSPTGANYGYTF.

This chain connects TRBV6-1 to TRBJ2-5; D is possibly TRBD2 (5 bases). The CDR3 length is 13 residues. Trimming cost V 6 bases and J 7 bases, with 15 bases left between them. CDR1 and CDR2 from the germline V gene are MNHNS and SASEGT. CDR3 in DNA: TGTGCCAGCAGCCCCGGACGGGGAATGACCCAGTACTTC. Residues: CASSPGRGMTQYF.

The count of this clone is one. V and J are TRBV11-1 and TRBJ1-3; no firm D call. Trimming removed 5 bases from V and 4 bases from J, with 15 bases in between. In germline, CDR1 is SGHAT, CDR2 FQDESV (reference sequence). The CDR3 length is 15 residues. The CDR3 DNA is TGTGCCAGCAGCCGATCTGCCACCAGCGGAAACACCATATATTTT. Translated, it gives CASSRSATSGNTIYF.

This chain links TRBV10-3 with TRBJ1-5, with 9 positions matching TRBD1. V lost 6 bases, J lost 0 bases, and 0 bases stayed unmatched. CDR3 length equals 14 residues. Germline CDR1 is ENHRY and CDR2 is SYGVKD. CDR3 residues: CAIRGQGSNQPQHF. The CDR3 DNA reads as TGTGCCATCAGGGGACAGGGTAGCAATCAGCCCCAGCATTTT.

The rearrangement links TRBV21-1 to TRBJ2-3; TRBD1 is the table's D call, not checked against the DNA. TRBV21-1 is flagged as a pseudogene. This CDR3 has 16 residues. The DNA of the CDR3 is TGTGCCAGCAGCACCTCGGACAGGCTCGGGGTAGATACGCAGTATTTT. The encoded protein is CASSTSDRLGVDTQYF.

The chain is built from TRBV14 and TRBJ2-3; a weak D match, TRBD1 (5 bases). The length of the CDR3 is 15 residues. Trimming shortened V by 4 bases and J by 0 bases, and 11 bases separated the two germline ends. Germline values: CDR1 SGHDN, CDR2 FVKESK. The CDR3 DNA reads TGTGCCAGCAGCCCCTCCGGACAAAGCACAGATACGCAGTATTTT. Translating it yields CASSPSGQSTDTQYF.

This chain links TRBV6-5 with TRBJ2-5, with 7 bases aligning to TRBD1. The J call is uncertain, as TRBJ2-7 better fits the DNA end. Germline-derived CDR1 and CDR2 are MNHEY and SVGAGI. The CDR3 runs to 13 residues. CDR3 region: CASRGQTSYEQYF. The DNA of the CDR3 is TGTGCCAGCAGGGGACAGACCTCCTACGAGCAGTACTTC.

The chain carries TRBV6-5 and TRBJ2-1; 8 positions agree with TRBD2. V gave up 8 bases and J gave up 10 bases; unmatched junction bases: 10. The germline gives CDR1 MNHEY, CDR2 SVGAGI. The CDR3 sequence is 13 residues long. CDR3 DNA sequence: TGTGCCAGCTCAGCGGGGGCGATCGTCGAGCAGTTCTTC. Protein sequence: CASSAGAIVEQFF.

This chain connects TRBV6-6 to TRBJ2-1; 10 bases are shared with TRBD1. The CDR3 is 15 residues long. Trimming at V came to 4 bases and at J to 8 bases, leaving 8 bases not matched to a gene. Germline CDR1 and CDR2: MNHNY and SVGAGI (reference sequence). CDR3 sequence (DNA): TGTGCCAGCAGTTTAGGGACAGGGGATTTTGATGAGCAGTTCTTC. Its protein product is CASSLGTGDFDEQFF.

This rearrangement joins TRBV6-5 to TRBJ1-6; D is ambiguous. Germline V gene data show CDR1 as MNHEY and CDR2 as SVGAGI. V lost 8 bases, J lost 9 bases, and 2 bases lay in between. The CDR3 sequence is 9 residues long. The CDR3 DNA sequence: TGTGCCAGCGGTTCACCCCTCCACTTT. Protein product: CASGSPLHF.

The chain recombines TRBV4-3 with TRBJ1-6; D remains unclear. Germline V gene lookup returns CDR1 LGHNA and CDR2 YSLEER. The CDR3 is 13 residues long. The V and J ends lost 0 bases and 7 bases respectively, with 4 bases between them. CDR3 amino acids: CASSQDGNSPLHF. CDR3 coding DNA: TGCGCCAGCAGCCAAGACGGCAATTCACCCCTCCACTTT.

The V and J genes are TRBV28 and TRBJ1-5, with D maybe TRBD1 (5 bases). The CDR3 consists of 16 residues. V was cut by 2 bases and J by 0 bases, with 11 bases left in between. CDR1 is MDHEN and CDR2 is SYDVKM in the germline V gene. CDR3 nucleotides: TGTGCCAGCAGTTTACCACAGGTGTATAGCAATCAGCCCCAGCATTTT. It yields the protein CASSLPQVYSNQPQHF. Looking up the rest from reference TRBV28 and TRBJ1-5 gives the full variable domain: DVKVTQSSRYLVKRTGEKVFLECVQDMDHENMFWYRQDPGLGLRLIYFSYDVKMKEKGDIPEGYSVSREKKERFSLILESASTNQTSMYLCASSLPQVYSNQPQHFGDGTRLSIL.

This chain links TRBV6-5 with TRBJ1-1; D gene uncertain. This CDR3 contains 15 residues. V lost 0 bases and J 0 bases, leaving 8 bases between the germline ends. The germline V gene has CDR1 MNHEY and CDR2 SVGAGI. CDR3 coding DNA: TGTGCCAGCAGTTACTCCTTGACCGTGAACACTGAAGCTTTCTTT. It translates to CASSYSLTVNTEAFF.

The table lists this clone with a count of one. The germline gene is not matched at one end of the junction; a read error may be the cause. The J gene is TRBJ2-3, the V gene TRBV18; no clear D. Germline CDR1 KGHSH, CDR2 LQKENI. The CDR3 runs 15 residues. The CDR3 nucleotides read TGTGCCAGCTCATCACCCCTTAGACTTGCAGATACGCAGTATTTT. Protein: CASSSPLRLADTQYF.

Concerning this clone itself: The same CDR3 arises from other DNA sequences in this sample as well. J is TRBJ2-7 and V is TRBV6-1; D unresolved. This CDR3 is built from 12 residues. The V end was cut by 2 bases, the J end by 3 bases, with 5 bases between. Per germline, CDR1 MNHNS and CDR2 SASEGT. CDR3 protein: CASSEPGYEQYV. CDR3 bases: TGTGCCAGCAGTGAACCCGGCTACGAGCAGTACGTC.

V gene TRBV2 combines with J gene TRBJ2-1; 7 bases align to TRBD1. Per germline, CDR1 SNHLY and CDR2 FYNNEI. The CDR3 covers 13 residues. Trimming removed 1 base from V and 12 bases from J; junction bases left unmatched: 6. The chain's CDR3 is CASSEGTGPGQFF. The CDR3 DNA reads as TGTGCCAGCAGTGAAGGGACAGGTCCAGGGCAGTTCTTC.

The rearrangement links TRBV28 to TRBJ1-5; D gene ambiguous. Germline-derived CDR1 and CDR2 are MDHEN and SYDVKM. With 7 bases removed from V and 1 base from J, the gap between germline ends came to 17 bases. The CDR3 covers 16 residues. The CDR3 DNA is TGTGCCAGCACCCTAGGTTTCGGCACCAGCAATCAGCCCCAGCATTTT. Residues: CASTLGFGTSNQPQHF.

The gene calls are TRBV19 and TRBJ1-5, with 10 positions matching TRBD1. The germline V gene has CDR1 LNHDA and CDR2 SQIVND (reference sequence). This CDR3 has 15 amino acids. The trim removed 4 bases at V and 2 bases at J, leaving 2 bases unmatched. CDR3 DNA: TGTGCCAGTAGTAGCGGACAGGGGGGCAATCAGCCCCAGCATTTT. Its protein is CASSSGQGGNQPQHF. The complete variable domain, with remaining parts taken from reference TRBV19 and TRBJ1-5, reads DGGITQSPKYLFRKEGQNVTLSCEQNLNHDAMYWYRQDPGQGLRLIYYSQIVNDFQKGDIAEGYSVSREKKESFPLTVTSAQKNPTAFYLCASSSGQGGNQPQHFGDGTRLSIL.